Presented here are 4 T cell receptor beta chains from one specimen sequenced in a study of OX40 agonist ivuxolimab in advanced cancers. TCRdb's table, derived via immunoSEQ multiplex PCR, lists solely in-frame clones and lacks some. Of about 58,000 clones listed, 70% to 90% are singletons. This specimen was CD4+ or CD8+ T cells sorted from blood, taken in a trial of the OX40 agonist ivuxolimab. These receptors came from an adult with an advanced solid tumor such as melanoma, head and neck, liver or kidney cancer.

The chain is built from TRBV7-8 and TRBJ2-7; the D is unclear. Trimming pared 8 bases from V and 2 bases from J, leaving 4 bases between. This CDR3 comprises 10 residues. Germline V CDR1 and CDR2: SGHVS, FQNEAQ. This chain's CDR3 is CASGTYEQYF. In nucleotides, the CDR3 is TGTGCCAGCGGAACCTACGAGCAGTACTTC.

This clone was recorded once. The V gene is TRBV5-4, the J gene TRBJ1-2; D remains ambiguous. The CDR3 length is 15 residues. The germline V gene has CDR1 SGHNT and CDR2 YYREEE (reference sequence). Trimming left V 6 bases short and J 4 bases short, with 19 bases between. The CDR3 is CASTPLEQPIYGYTF. The CDR3 coding sequence is TGTGCCAGCACTCCGCTGGAACAGCCTATCTATGGCTACACCTTC.

This rearrangement joins TRBV15 to TRBJ2-7; TRBD1 aligns across 12 bases. CDR1 LNHNV and CDR2 YYDKDF come from the germline V gene (reference sequence). The CDR3 spans 21 residues. J gave up 0 bases and V 2 bases, and 17 bases lay outside the gene matches. As DNA, the CDR3 is TGTGCCACCAGCAGATCGTCTCCCGGGACAGGGGGCCTCTGGAGCTCCTACGAGCAGTACTTC. This gives the protein CATSRSSPGTGGLWSSYEQYF.

In this sample, this clone turned up a few times. This rearrangement joins TRBV5-6 to TRBJ1-2, with D hard to call. CDR1 SGHDT and CDR2 YYEEEE come from the germline V gene. V lost 2 bases, J lost 2 bases, and 10 bases lay in between. The CDR3 totals 14 residues. CDR3 protein: CASSFRTGNYGYTF. The CDR3 DNA sequence: TGTGCCAGCAGCTTTCGAACGGGCAACTATGGCTACACCTTC.